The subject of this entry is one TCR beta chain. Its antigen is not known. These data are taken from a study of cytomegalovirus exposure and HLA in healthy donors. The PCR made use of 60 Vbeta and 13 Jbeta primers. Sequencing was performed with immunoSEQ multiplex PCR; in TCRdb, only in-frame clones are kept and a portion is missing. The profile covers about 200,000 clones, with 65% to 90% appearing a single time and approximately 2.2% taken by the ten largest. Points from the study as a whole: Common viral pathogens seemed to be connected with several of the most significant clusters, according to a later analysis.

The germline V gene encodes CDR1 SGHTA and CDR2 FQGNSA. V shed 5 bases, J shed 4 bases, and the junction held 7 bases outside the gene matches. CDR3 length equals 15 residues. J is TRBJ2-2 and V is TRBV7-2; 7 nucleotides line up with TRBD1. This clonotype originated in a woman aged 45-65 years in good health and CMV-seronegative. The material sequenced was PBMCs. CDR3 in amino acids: CASSPRTGSTGELFF. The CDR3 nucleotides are TGTGCCAGCAGCCCAAGGACAGGTAGCACCGGGGAGCTGTTTTTT.